These 23 T cell receptor beta chains originate from one sample sequenced in a study of shared clonotypes between healthy human individuals. CD45RO-negative, CCR7-selected cells formed the naive CD8 fraction, which excluded terminally differentiated effector memory CD45RA+ cells. Method: immunoSEQ multiplex PCR; TCRdb's copy keeps in-frame clones and lacks some. The repertoire holds 2 million to 2.5 million clones, about 95% seen once, with approximately 1.2% in the top ten. Sequencing input: naive CD8+ T cells sorted from blood. All receptors derive from a man between 18 and 29 years old in good health.

This chain uses TRBV11-2 with TRBJ1-2; D unclear. The germline V and J ends were trimmed by 2 bases and 5 bases, with 15 bases remaining between them. Germline V gene lookup returns CDR1 SGHAT and CDR2 FQNNGV. The CDR3 loop spans 15 amino acids. CDR3 DNA sequence: TGTGCCAGCAGCTTAACACCCGGGCCGCTTTATGGCTACACCTTC. Its protein is CASSLTPGPLYGYTF.

The V call is TRBV9, the J call TRBJ1-1; TRBD1 agrees at 8 bases. Trimming at V came to 4 bases and at J to 7 bases, leaving 3 bases not matched to a gene. CDR1 SGDLS and CDR2 YYNGEE come from the germline V gene. The CDR3 spans 12 residues. CDR3 sequence reads: CASSPGQGEAFF. The CDR3 nucleotides are TGTGCCAGCAGCCCCGGACAGGGTGAAGCTTTCTTT.

The chain links TRBV11-2 to TRBJ2-7; D unresolved. Germline CDR1 and CDR2: SGHAT and FQNNGV. V was cut by 1 base and J by 4 bases, with 11 bases left in between. This CDR3 is 14 amino acids long. CDR3 amino acids: CASSLVPEQYEQYF. CDR3 DNA sequence: TGTGCCAGCAGCTTAGTCCCAGAACAATACGAGCAGTACTTC.

As regards this clone: The same CDR3 is also encoded by other DNA sequences in this sample. The V and J genes are TRBV27 and TRBJ2-7, with 7 bases identical to TRBD1. This CDR3 spans 14 amino acids. The trim removed 5 bases at V and 2 bases at J, leaving 6 bases unmatched. Germline CDR1 MNHEY, CDR2 SMNVEV (reference sequence). CDR3: CASSGRDSPYEQYF. The CDR3 DNA reads as TGTGCCAGCAGTGGACGGGACAGCCCCTACGAGCAGTACTTC.

The V call is TRBV27, the J call TRBJ2-4; the match to TRBD1 covers 7 bases. CDR3 length: 17 amino acids. Germline loops: CDR1 MNHEY, CDR2 SMNVEV (reference sequence). V lost 5 bases to trimming and J lost 2 bases; unmatched junction nucleotides: 12. The CDR3 spells CASSPRDSSPPKNIQYF. CDR3 sequence (DNA): TGTGCCAGCAGTCCTCGGGACAGTTCTCCTCCCAAAAACATTCAGTACTTC.

The chain uses TRBV27 and TRBJ1-1; no reliable D call. In germline, CDR1 is MNHEY, CDR2 SMNVEV (reference sequence). Trimming took off 5 bases at V and 6 bases at J, with 10 bases between the two ends. This CDR3 spans 12 amino acids. In nucleotides, the CDR3 is TGTGCCAGCAGTCCAGACTATTCTGAAGCTTTCTTT. Its translation: CASSPDYSEAFF.

The chain links TRBV4-1 to TRBJ2-7; 8 bases are a match to TRBD2. The junction had 4 bases not matched to a gene; V was cut back by 2 bases and J by 1 base. Per germline, CDR1 MGHRA and CDR2 YSYEKL. The CDR3 has 15 amino acids. The chain's CDR3 is CASSQLVAGSYEQYF. CDR3 in DNA: TGCGCCAGCAGCCAACTAGTAGCGGGGTCCTACGAGCAGTACTTC.

The chain recombines TRBV14 with TRBJ2-7; D is ambiguous. CDR1 is SGHDN and CDR2 is FVKESK in the germline V gene. CDR3 length: 13 residues. V lost 2 bases, J lost 0 bases, and 5 bases lay in between. CDR3 DNA: TGTGCCAGCAGCCAAAGCATCTCCTACGAGCAGTACTTC. Translation: CASSQSISYEQYF.

The chain has TRBV5-1 and TRBJ1-2; 7 nucleotides agree with TRBD1. This CDR3 is built from 14 residues. Germline-derived CDR1 and CDR2 are SGHRS and YFSETQ. V lost 2 bases and J lost 4; bases outside the gene matches: 5. The CDR3: CASSFEGGLYGYTF. The CDR3 DNA is TGCGCCAGCAGCTTTGAAGGGGGCCTCTATGGCTACACCTTC.

V is TRBV7-9 and J is TRBJ2-1; D not certain. Germline V lookup: CDR1 SEHNR, CDR2 FQNEAQ (reference sequence). The CDR3 contains 12 residues. V was clipped by 0 bases and J by 8 bases, with 5 bases between them. The CDR3 region has the DNA TGTGCCAGCAGCTTAGCCTTTGATGAGCAGTTCTTC. Protein: CASSLAFDEQFF.

This CDR3 reads CASNPWDGPGEAFF. Here the CDR3 DNA reads TGTGCCAGCAACCCATGGGACGGCCCGGGGGAAGCTTTCTTT. The J gene is TRBJ1-1, the V gene TRBV13, with D tentatively TRBD1 (5 bases). Looked up from germline, CDR1 is PRHDT and CDR2 is FYEKMQ (reference sequence). The CDR3 consists of 14 residues. V lost 7 bases to trimming and J lost 8 bases, with 20 bases between them.

The J gene is TRBJ2-7, the V gene TRBV27; 9 nucleotides align to TRBD1. Trimming removed 6 bases from V and 6 bases from J; junction bases left unmatched: 12. The CDR3 spans 15 residues. Germline CDR1 MNHEY, CDR2 SMNVEV (reference sequence). CDR3 in DNA: TGTGCCAGCAGGGAAGGGACAGGGAAAATTCGCGAGCAGTACTTC. It specifies CASREGTGKIREQYF.

This clone appeared once. The chain combines TRBV27 with TRBJ2-1; 11 bases match TRBD2. The germline CDR1 and CDR2 sequences are MNHEY and SMNVEV (reference sequence). V lost 3 bases and J lost 6; bases outside the gene matches: 7. CDR3 length equals 16 residues. CDR3 bases: TGTGCCAGCAGTTTTCTCGGGACTAGCGGTACCAATGAGCAGTTCTTC. Residues: CASSFLGTSGTNEQFF.

The chain's CDR3 is CASSVMDLRQYF. In DNA form, the CDR3 reads TGTGCCAGCAGCGTAATGGATCTTCGGCAGTACTTC. This rearrangement joins TRBV7-9 to TRBJ2-7; no firm D call. The CDR3 is 12 residues long. Per germline, CDR1 SEHNR and CDR2 FQNEAQ (reference sequence). V was clipped by 5 bases and J by 9 bases, with 14 bases between them.

V gene TRBV9 combines with J gene TRBJ2-5; D is perhaps TRBD1 or TRBD2 (5 bases each). Trimming took 0 bases from V and 4 from J, leaving 10 bases between them. CDR1 and CDR2 from the germline V gene are SGDLS and YYNGEE. The CDR3 has 14 amino acids. CDR3 sequence: CASSVAGTIETQYF. Here the CDR3 DNA reads TGTGCCAGCAGCGTAGCTGGGACCATAGAGACCCAGTACTTC.

The chain uses TRBV10-1 and TRBJ1-2; D possibly corresponds to TRBD1 (5 bases). Germline V gene sequence: CDR1 WNHNN, CDR2 SYGVQD (reference sequence). Trimming pared 2 bases from V and 8 bases from J, leaving 9 bases between. The CDR3 runs 12 residues. The CDR3 region is CASSEGAEGYTF. CDR3 DNA: TGCGCCAGCAGTGAGGGGGCCGAGGGCTACACCTTC.

About this clone itself: Other DNA sequences in the same sample also yield this CDR3. This sequence joins TRBV19 and TRBJ2-7; D gene unclear. The CDR3 length is 14 residues. CDR1 LNHDA and CDR2 SQIVND come from the germline V gene (reference sequence). The V and J ends lost 1 base and 4 bases respectively, with 11 bases between them. This CDR3 reads CASSIGDGSYEQYF. CDR3 nucleotides: TGTGCCAGTAGTATAGGCGACGGGTCTTACGAGCAGTACTTC.

The rearrangement joins TRBV6-5 to TRBJ2-1; 10 positions agree with TRBD2. This CDR3 is 15 amino acids long. With 6 bases clipped from V and 9 bases from J, the junction kept 11 bases outside the gene matches. In germline, CDR1 is MNHEY, CDR2 SVGAGI. The CDR3 nucleotides are TGTGCCAGCAGGCTGCTAGCGGGAGTTTTAGGTGAGCAGTTCTTC. It is translated as CASRLLAGVLGEQFF.

This clone has only a few counts. The sample contains more than one DNA sequence encoding this CDR3. The chain recombines TRBV18 with TRBJ1-2, with D possibly matching TRBD1 (6 bases). Germline loops: CDR1 KGHSH, CDR2 LQKENI. This CDR3 is built from 13 residues. The V end was cut by 3 bases, the J end by 2 bases, with 7 bases between. DNA for the CDR3: TGTGCCAGCTCACCCGACAGGAACTATGGCTACACCTTC. Its translation: CASSPDRNYGYTF. The whole variable domain, filled in from reference TRBV18 and TRBJ1-2, reads NAGVMQNPRHLVRRRGQEARLRCSPMKGHSHVYWYRQLPEEGLKFMVYLQKENIIDESGMPKERFSAEFPKEGPSILRIQQVVRGDSAAYFCASSPDRNYGYTFGSGTRLTVV.

V is TRBV10-1 and J is TRBJ1-1; D is undetermined. The CDR3 contains 15 residues. V was trimmed by 3 bases and J by 1 base, leaving 12 bases between them. Germline V gives CDR1 WNHNN, CDR2 SYGVQD (reference sequence). The CDR3 DNA reads as TGCGCCAGCAGTGACCCGCACGGAGGGAACACTGAAGCTTTCTTT. Residues: CASSDPHGGNTEAFF.

The J gene is TRBJ2-7, the V gene TRBV14; 7 bases are a match to TRBD1. Germline V CDR1 and CDR2: SGHDN, FVKESK. The CDR3 totals 13 residues. With 6 bases clipped from V and 5 bases from J, the junction kept 7 bases outside the gene matches. CDR3 protein: CASRPTGDNEQYF. Here the CDR3 DNA reads TGTGCCAGCAGACCAACAGGGGACAACGAGCAGTACTTC.

The gene calls are TRBV2 and TRBJ1-2; D not resolved. The CDR3 runs to 14 residues. The V gene lost 0 bases and the J gene lost 7 bases, with 12 bases spanning the gap. Germline V CDR1 and CDR2: SNHLY, FYNNEI. The CDR3 nucleotides read TGTGCCAGCAGTGAAGCTAGGGCTCTCGGTGGCTACACCTTC. Translated: CASSEARALGGYTF. Full variable domain (outside the CDR3, taken from reference TRBV2 and TRBJ1-2): EPEVTQTPSHQVTQMGQEVILRCVPISNHLYFYWYRQILGQKVEFLVSFYNNEISEKSEIFDDQFSVERPDGSNFTLKIRSTKLEDSAMYFCASSEARALGGYTFGSGTRLTVV.

The rearrangement links TRBV5-6 to TRBJ2-7; D gene uncertain. The CDR3 sequence is 12 residues long. Germline loops: CDR1 SGHDT, CDR2 YYEEEE. Deletions cut 4 bases from V and 1 base from J, with 6 bases between. The CDR3, as DNA: TGTGCCAGCAGCGTTTTATCCTACGAGCAGTACTTC. Translated: CASSVLSYEQYF.